This TCR beta chain was documented in a study of T cells after yellow fever vaccination. Study conclusions and caveats: Faster peaking, at day 5 versus 15, marked a secondary response that was weaker.

Trimming pared 5 bases from V and 6 bases from J, leaving 17 bases between. The germline CDR1 and CDR2 sequences are SGHTA and FQGNSA. The CDR3 is 14 residues long. Each CDR3 protein is one row after TCRdb ran MiXCR on the 5' RACE reads. The sample has some 350,000 distinct CDR3 sequences; 11% are singletons. This clonotype turned up a few times. The antigen is not known. This clonotype was sampled from a young man who received the YFV17D yellow fever vaccine. The source was PBMCs, collected on the day of the first yellow fever vaccination. The J gene is TRBJ2-7, the V gene TRBV7-2; TRBD1 might be the D (6 bases). The CDR3 here is CASSLYTQGSEQYF. As DNA, the CDR3 is TGTGCCAGCAGCCTCTATACCCAGGGGAGCGAGCAGTACTTC.